The 9 T cell receptor beta chains below come from one sample, sequenced in a study of blood T cell repertoires in COVID-19. Method: immunoSEQ multiplex PCR; TCRdb's copy keeps in-frame clones and lacks some. This sample has approximately 260,000 clones, with 75% to 85% found just once. The sequencing sample was made of peripheral blood. These receptors were taken from a woman aged 60-70 years with active or convalescent COVID-19.

The chain is built from TRBV10-3 and TRBJ1-5; no clear D. Germline CDR1 ENHRY, CDR2 SYGVKD. The CDR3 consists of 13 residues. V was pared by 4 bases and J by 4 bases, with 8 bases between. The CDR3 DNA reads TGTGCCATCAGTGTGGAGGGTAATCAGCCCCAGCATTTT. Translated: CAISVEGNQPQHF.

Concerning this clone itself: The sample holds other DNA sequences that translate to the same CDR3. The V gene is TRBV6-2 or TRBV6-3, the J gene TRBJ2-5; D gene uncertain. The CDR3 length is 11 residues. Trimming removed 2 bases at V and 5 bases at J, with 3 bases between. The germline CDR1 and CDR2 sequences are MNHEY and SVGEGT. The CDR3 loop reads CASSYPETQYF. In nucleotides, the CDR3 is TGTGCCAGCAGTTACCCGGAGACCCAGTACTTC.

The chain combines TRBV6-2 or TRBV6-3 with TRBJ2-5; 7 bases match TRBD2. Germline CDR1 and CDR2: MNHEY and SVGEGT. The CDR3 extends over 15 amino acids. V shed 2 bases, J shed 2 bases, and the junction held 5 bases outside the gene matches. The CDR3: CASSYQGLIQETQYF. The CDR3, as DNA: TGTGCCAGCAGTTACCAGGGACTAATTCAAGAGACCCAGTACTTC.

Concerning this clone: Other DNA sequences from this sample encode an identical CDR3 as well. The CDR3 nucleotides read TGTGCCAGCAGTAGACAAGGGGGGAACACTGAAGCTTTCTTT. This sequence encodes CASSRQGGNTEAFF. This rearrangement joins TRBV6-5 to TRBJ1-1; perhaps TRBD1 as D (6 bases). This CDR3 is 14 amino acids long. The V gene lost 5 bases and the J gene lost 1 base, with 11 bases spanning the gap. Germline V gene sequence: CDR1 MNHEY, CDR2 SVGAGI.

The chain couples TRBV30 to TRBJ2-1; D unclear. Trimming removed 3 bases from V and 6 bases from J, with 9 bases in between. Germline V CDR1 and CDR2: GTSNPN, SVGIG (reference sequence). There are 12 residues in the CDR3. The CDR3 DNA sequence: TGTGCCTGGAGGAAACATTCCAATGAGCAGTTCTTC. Amino acid sequence: CAWRKHSNEQFF.

The chain joins TRBV6-5 to TRBJ2-7, with 7 bases fitting TRBD1. Germline V lookup: CDR1 MNHEY, CDR2 SVGAGI. The junction had 6 bases not matched to a gene; V was cut back by 4 bases and J by 6 bases. The CDR3 runs 13 residues. The CDR3 DNA is TGTGCCAGCAGTTCCAACAGGGGATCCGAGCAGTACTTC. It translates to CASSSNRGSEQYF.

V usage is TRBV7-8 and J usage is TRBJ1-5; 7 positions match TRBD1. In germline, CDR1 is SGHVS, CDR2 FQNEAQ. The CDR3 loop spans 16 amino acids. V lost 5 bases to trimming and J lost 0 bases; unmatched junction nucleotides: 7. The CDR3 is CASSPGTAYSNQPQHF. CDR3 bases: TGTGCCAGCAGCCCAGGGACAGCCTATAGCAATCAGCCCCAGCATTTT.

The chain recombines TRBV6-5 with TRBJ1-2, with a possible D match to TRBD1 (6 bases). This CDR3 spans 15 amino acids. The V and J ends lost 4 bases and 0 bases respectively, with 12 bases between them. Germline values: CDR1 MNHEY, CDR2 SVGAGI. CDR3: CASSSYRAPNYGYTF. The DNA for the CDR3 is TGTGCCAGCAGTTCATACAGGGCCCCTAACTATGGCTACACCTTC.

The chain joins TRBV10-3 to TRBJ2-7, with 7 bases lining up with TRBD1. Germline loops: CDR1 ENHRY, CDR2 SYGVKD. The V segment lost 6 bases and the J segment 3 bases; nucleotides outside the gene matches: 5. The CDR3 runs to 13 residues. The CDR3 bases are TGTGCCATCAGGGTGACAGGGAGCTACGAGCAGTACTTC. This codes for CAIRVTGSYEQYF.